This T cell receptor (beta chain) comes out of a study of identical twins. Germline CDR1 and CDR2: SGHTA and FQGNSA. The CDR3 contains 14 residues. V trimming: 4 bases; J trimming: 5 bases; junction bases outside the gene matches: 5. TCRdb re-called the 5' RACE reads through MiXCR, storing one row per CDR3 protein. Here the sample spans 500,000 to 600,000 distinct CDR3 sequences, roughly a fifth being singletons. This clonotype occurred a few times. The sample was also linked to a second study, of T cells expressing NK-cell markers. This second study notes: The contribution of dominant NKG2C+ clonotypes to CD8+ T cells in roughly six donors was about 1.0-7.5%.

The chain recombines TRBV7-2 with TRBJ2-5, with 9 bases fitting TRBD1. The receptor was derived from a woman aged 18-29 years in good health. Sequenced input: CD4+ T cells sorted from blood. CDR3 DNA sequence: TGTGCCAGCAGCTCCAGGACAGGGGTGGAGACCCAGTACTTC. It encodes CASSSRTGVETQYF. The full variable domain, its missing parts supplied by reference TRBV7-2 and TRBJ2-5, is GAGVSQSPSNKVTEKGKDVELRCDPISGHTALYWYRQSLGQGLEFLIYFQGNSAPDKSGLPSDRFSAERTGGSVSTLTIQRTQQEDSAVYLCASSSRTGVETQYFGPGTRLLVL.